Following are 26 T cell receptor beta chains from one sample sequenced in a study of T-cell memory formation after mild COVID-19. TCRdb redid the calling of the 5' RACE reads with MiXCR, one entry per CDR3 protein. The sample lists approximately 350,000 distinct CDR3 sequences, roughly 13% occurring once. Material for sequencing was PBMCs or a T cell subset sorted from them (not recorded which). These receptors were collected from a man younger than 35 who had mild COVID-19 (a few samples of this study predate the infection). Cell type and time point are not known.

In its sample, this clonotype was seen a few times. The chain uses TRBV19 and TRBJ1-5; 9 bases align to TRBD1. V lost 5 bases and J lost 0; bases outside the gene matches: 2. Per the germline V gene, CDR1 is LNHDA and CDR2 is SQIVND (reference sequence). The CDR3 sequence is 15 residues long. CDR3 in DNA: TGTGCCAGTAGTCCGGGACAGGGTAGCAATCAGCCCCAGCATTTT. It encodes CASSPGQGSNQPQHF. Variable domain in full (rest from reference TRBV19 and TRBJ1-5): DGGITQSPKYLFRKEGQNVTLSCEQNLNHDAMYWYRQDPGQGLRLIYYSQIVNDFQKGDIAEGYSVSREKKESFPLTVTSAQKNPTAFYLCASSPGQGSNQPQHFGDGTRLSIL.

CDR3 sequence (DNA): TGTGCCAGCAGCGGACCCGGACAGGTGTTAATGAAGGAGTATTTT. It translates to CASSGPGQVLMKEYF. The rearrangement links TRBV5-6 to TRBJ2-3, with 7 bases identical to TRBD1. This CDR3 region has 15 residues. J lost 13 bases, V lost 4 bases, and 18 bases had no gene match. CDR1 SGHDT and CDR2 YYEEEE come from the germline V gene. The complete variable domain, with remaining parts taken from reference TRBV5-6 and TRBJ2-3, reads DAGVTQSPTHLIKTRGQQVTLRCSPKSGHDTVSWYQQALGQGPQFIFQYYEEEERQRGNFPDRFSGHQFPNYSSELNVNALLLGDSALYLCASSGPGQVLMKEYFGPGTRLTVL.

This clonotype occurred a few times. The chain combines TRBV5-1 with TRBJ2-3, with D perhaps assigned TRBD1 or TRBD2 (6 bases each). The V gene's germline CDR1 is SGHRS and CDR2 YFSETQ. V shed 2 bases and J shed 0 bases, with 16 bases lying between them. The CDR3 has 17 amino acids. The CDR3 sequence: CASSFYNGGPSTDTQYF. CDR3 bases: TGCGCCAGCAGCTTTTATAACGGGGGCCCTAGCACAGATACGCAGTATTTT. The full variable domain, with the rest looked up from reference TRBV5-1 and TRBJ2-3, is KAGVTQTPRYLIKTRGQQVTLSCSPISGHRSVSWYQQTPGQGLQFLFEYFSETQRNKGNFPGRFSGRQFSNSRSEMNVSTLELGDSALYLCASSFYNGGPSTDTQYFGPGTRLTVL.

In its sample, this clonotype was seen a few times. The chain recombines TRBV6-5 with TRBJ2-5; D gene ambiguous. This CDR3 has 15 amino acids. The germline gives CDR1 MNHEY, CDR2 SVGAGI. Trimming left V 0 bases short and J 5 bases short, with 13 bases between. The CDR3 is CASSYSGSDWETQYF. The CDR3 DNA is TGTGCCAGCAGTTACTCCGGCAGCGACTGGGAGACCCAGTACTTC.

This clonotype occurred a few times. V gene TRBV20-1 combines with J gene TRBJ2-3; a weak D match, TRBD1 (5 bases). CDR3 length: 16 residues. The germline V gene has CDR1 DFQATT and CDR2 SNEGSKA (reference sequence). Trimming took 0 bases from V and 2 from J, leaving 15 bases between them. In nucleotides, the CDR3 is TGCAGTGCTAGAGATTACCAAGGGGCCCTCACAGATACGCAGTATTTT. Encoded protein: CSARDYQGALTDTQYF.

This clonotype was seen a few times. CDR3 sequence reads: CASSNIGEKLFF. The CDR3 nucleotides read TGCGCCAGCAGCAACATCGGTGAAAAACTGTTTTTT. The chain links TRBV4-1 to TRBJ1-4; D is unclear. V lost 5 bases and J lost 7, with 8 bases in between. The CDR3 has 12 residues. Per germline, CDR1 MGHRA and CDR2 YSYEKL.

This chain links TRBV25-1 with TRBJ1-1; 7 bases are a match to TRBD1. The CDR3 covers 13 residues. The V gene end was trimmed by 4 bases and the J gene end by 7 bases; junction bases not matched to a gene: 6. Germline V gene sequence: CDR1 MGHDK, CDR2 SYGVNS. The CDR3 protein is CASSVEGAHEAFF. In DNA, the CDR3 is TGTGCCAGCAGTGTTGAGGGGGCGCATGAAGCTTTCTTT.

Many counts were recorded for this clonotype. CDR3 region: CASSPAGRENGYTF. Here the CDR3 DNA reads TGCGCCAGCAGCCCCGCGGGAAGGGAGAACGGCTACACCTTC. V gene TRBV4-1 combines with J gene TRBJ1-2; D not resolved. V dropped 4 bases and J dropped 8 bases, with 17 bases sitting between them. The germline CDR1 and CDR2 sequences are MGHRA and YSYEKL. The CDR3 consists of 14 residues.

The chain has TRBV5-1 and TRBJ2-1, with 8 bases matching TRBD2. Germline CDR1 reads SGHRS; CDR2 reads YFSETQ. The CDR3 is made up of 15 amino acids. Losses at the gene ends were 6 bases for V and 7 bases for J; bases not matched to a gene: 12. DNA of the CDR3: TGCGCCAGCAATTCACGAGCGGGGGTTATAAATGAGCAGTTCTTC. It specifies CASNSRAGVINEQFF.

The CDR3 here is CAISGTAYYEQYF. The CDR3, as DNA: TGTGCCATCTCGGGGACAGCCTACTACGAGCAGTACTTC. This chain links TRBV10-3 with TRBJ2-7, with 7 bases aligning to TRBD1. V lost 8 bases to trimming and J lost 3 bases; unmatched junction nucleotides: 7. This CDR3 spans 13 amino acids. Germline CDR1 ENHRY, CDR2 SYGVKD.

V and J are TRBV6-5 and TRBJ1-1; D not certain. The V end lost 0 bases, the J end lost 3 bases, and 8 bases lay between the germline ends. CDR1 is MNHEY, CDR2 SVGAGI, per germline. The CDR3 is made up of 14 amino acids. The CDR3 sequence is CASSYSTRDTEAFF. CDR3 in DNA: TGTGCCAGCAGTTACTCGACCCGGGACACTGAAGCTTTCTTT.

This clonotype has a count of ten or more. The chain joins TRBV20-1 to TRBJ2-5, with 11 bases aligning to TRBD2. In germline, CDR1 is DFQATT, CDR2 SNEGSKA (reference sequence). J gave up 4 bases and V 5 bases, and 6 bases lay outside the gene matches. The CDR3 is 14 amino acids. The CDR3 DNA reads TGCAGTGCTCCCATAGGGACTAGCGGAGAGACCCAGTACTTC. This gives the protein CSAPIGTSGETQYF.

This clonotype was counted at least ten times. The chain joins TRBV9 to TRBJ2-5, with 8 bases matching TRBD2. V lost 4 bases and J lost 5; bases outside the gene matches: 16. Germline V lookup: CDR1 SGDLS, CDR2 YYNGEE. The CDR3 sequence is 17 residues long. CDR3 region: CASSPRSSSGGAETQYF. The DNA for the CDR3 is TGTGCCAGCAGCCCCCGCTCCTCCAGCGGGGGCGCCGAGACCCAGTACTTC.

This clonotype was seen a handful of times. The chain combines TRBV29-1 with TRBJ2-4; 10 bases agree with TRBD1. The length of the CDR3 is 12 residues. The germline V gene encodes CDR1 SQVTM and CDR2 ANQGSEA. After removal of 6 bases from V and 5 bases from J, the junction contained 1 base not matched to a gene. The CDR3 spells CSVGTGENIQYF. The CDR3 nucleotides are TGCAGCGTCGGGACAGGGGAAAACATTCAGTACTTC.

This clonotype was detected once. J is TRBJ2-2 and V is TRBV4-3, with TRBD1 as a possible D gene (6 bases). In germline, CDR1 is LGHNA, CDR2 YSLEER. V was shortened by 10 bases and J by 3 bases, with 15 bases between the two germline ends. The CDR3 loop spans 14 amino acids. The CDR3 is CAMRRQDDTGELFF. DNA for the CDR3: TGCGCCATGAGGAGACAGGACGACACCGGGGAGCTGTTTTTT.

CDR3 amino acids: CASSLEGWQGWTDTQYF. The CDR3 nucleotides are TGCGCCAGCAGCTTGGAGGGTTGGCAGGGGTGGACAGATACGCAGTATTTT. The chain recombines TRBV5-1 with TRBJ2-3; a possible D gene is TRBD1 (6 bases). This CDR3 contains 17 residues. Per the germline V gene, CDR1 is SGHRS and CDR2 is YFSETQ. V was pared by 0 bases and J by 3 bases, with 17 bases between.

The sample holds many counts of this clonotype. The rearrangement links TRBV20-1 to TRBJ2-5, with 7 nucleotides matching TRBD2. The ends lost 4 bases at V and 5 bases at J; junction bases unmatched: 13. The CDR3 contains 15 residues. Germline assignment: CDR1 DFQATT and CDR2 SNEGSKA (reference sequence). CDR3 amino acids: CSATPTGGPRETQYF. CDR3 DNA: TGCAGTGCTACCCCTACGGGGGGACCGAGGGAGACCCAGTACTTC.

The chain combines TRBV7-2 with TRBJ2-5; D is unclear. The length of the CDR3 is 15 residues. Per the germline V gene, CDR1 is SGHTA and CDR2 is FQGNSA. V was clipped by 5 bases and J by 2 bases, with 15 bases between them. The CDR3 loop reads CASSPNRVTQETQYF. CDR3 DNA: TGTGCCAGCAGCCCCAACCGGGTAACACAAGAGACCCAGTACTTC.

This clonotype showed up many times. This chain links TRBV20-1 with TRBJ1-5; D ambiguous. CDR1 DFQATT and CDR2 SNEGSKA come from the germline V gene (reference sequence). V dropped 3 bases and J dropped 0 bases, with 9 bases sitting between them. This CDR3 contains 14 residues. CDR3 region: CSASSEYSNQPQHF. In DNA form, the CDR3 reads TGCAGTGCTAGTTCCGAATATAGCAATCAGCCCCAGCATTTT.

The rearrangement joins TRBV6-5 to TRBJ2-1; 7 positions agree with TRBD1. The CDR3 spans 14 residues. V trimming: 10 bases; J trimming: 6 bases; junction bases outside the gene matches: 12. Looked up from germline, CDR1 is MNHEY and CDR2 is SVGAGI. For the CDR3, the DNA is TGTGCCACCCACTTCGGGACAGCTGGCAATGAGCAGTTCTTC. Protein product: CATHFGTAGNEQFF.

This chain joins TRBV18 and TRBJ1-5; D is undetermined. The CDR3 contains 15 residues. Deletions cut 6 bases from V and 0 bases from J, with 12 bases between. The germline CDR1 and CDR2 sequences are KGHSH and LQKENI. CDR3 in amino acids: CASSLGWGSNQPQHF. As DNA, the CDR3 is TGTGCCAGCTCCCTCGGGTGGGGTAGCAATCAGCCCCAGCATTTT.

A few counts support this clonotype. The V and J genes are TRBV5-1 and TRBJ2-7; 11 nucleotides match TRBD1. Germline V gives CDR1 SGHRS, CDR2 YFSETQ. The CDR3 has 15 residues. J was trimmed by 5 bases and V by 1 base; bases with no gene match: 5. CDR3 protein: CASSLLGTGGHEQYF. In DNA form, the CDR3 reads TGCGCCAGCAGCTTGTTAGGGACAGGGGGTCACGAGCAGTACTTC. The full variable domain, its missing parts supplied by reference TRBV5-1 and TRBJ2-7, is KAGVTQTPRYLIKTRGQQVTLSCSPISGHRSVSWYQQTPGQGLQFLFEYFSETQRNKGNFPGRFSGRQFSNSRSEMNVSTLELGDSALYLCASSLLGTGGHEQYFGPGTRLTVT.

This clonotype was detected only a few times. The chain joins TRBV7-2 to TRBJ2-5; D unclear. The CDR3 has 15 residues. Germline V gene data show CDR1 as SGHTA and CDR2 as FQGNSA. V shed 1 base and J shed 4 bases, with 13 bases lying between them. CDR3 DNA: TGTGCCAGCAGCTTAGTCTCTCGGGTTGGAGAGACCCAGTACTTC. It translates to CASSLVSRVGETQYF.

This chain links TRBV21-1 with TRBJ1-4. TRBV21-1 is reported as a pseudogene. CDR3 length: 17 amino acids. CDR3 bases: TGTGCCAGCAGCAAAGCAGGGGACATAGCTTCAAATGAAAAACTGTTTTTT. It translates to CASSKAGDIASNEKLFF.

The gene calls are TRBV7-3 and TRBJ2-3; no firm D call. V was pared by 0 bases and J by 5 bases, with 6 bases between. The CDR3 totals 13 residues. CDR1 is SGHTA and CDR2 is FQGTGA in the germline V gene. Written as DNA, the CDR3 is TGTGCCAGCAGCTTAACGTTTGAAGATACGCAGTATTTT. It codes for CASSLTFEDTQYF.

V gene TRBV29-1 combines with J gene TRBJ1-1; D unresolved. This CDR3 comprises 10 residues. V dropped 0 bases and J dropped 8 bases, with 4 bases sitting between them. CDR1 SQVTM and CDR2 ANQGSEA come from the germline V gene. The CDR3 loop reads CSVEDREAFF. The CDR3 region has the DNA TGCAGCGTTGAAGATCGGGAAGCTTTCTTT.